This T cell receptor (beta chain) was identified during a study of blood T cell repertoires in COVID-19. Study in general: Researchers got acute and convalescent COVID-19 samples from the United States, Italy and Spain.

Assay: immunoSEQ multiplex PCR; the TCRdb copy retains only in-frame clones and omits some. Of around 250,000 clones in the sample, over 75% were seen once. The J segment lost 6 bases and the V segment lost 4 bases, leaving 7 bases of the junction unmatched. Germline V gene data show CDR1 as LGHDT and CDR2 as YNNKEL (reference sequence). CDR3 size: 16 residues. V usage is TRBV3-1 (or the pseudogene TRBV3-2) and J usage is TRBJ2-3; 13 bases align to TRBD2. The sample was peripheral blood. This clonotype was sampled from a man aged 30-40 years who had recovered from COVID-19. The CDR3 protein is CASSPTSGGAADTQYF. Written as DNA, the CDR3 is TGTGCCAGCAGCCCAACTAGCGGGGGGGCCGCGGATACGCAGTATTTT.